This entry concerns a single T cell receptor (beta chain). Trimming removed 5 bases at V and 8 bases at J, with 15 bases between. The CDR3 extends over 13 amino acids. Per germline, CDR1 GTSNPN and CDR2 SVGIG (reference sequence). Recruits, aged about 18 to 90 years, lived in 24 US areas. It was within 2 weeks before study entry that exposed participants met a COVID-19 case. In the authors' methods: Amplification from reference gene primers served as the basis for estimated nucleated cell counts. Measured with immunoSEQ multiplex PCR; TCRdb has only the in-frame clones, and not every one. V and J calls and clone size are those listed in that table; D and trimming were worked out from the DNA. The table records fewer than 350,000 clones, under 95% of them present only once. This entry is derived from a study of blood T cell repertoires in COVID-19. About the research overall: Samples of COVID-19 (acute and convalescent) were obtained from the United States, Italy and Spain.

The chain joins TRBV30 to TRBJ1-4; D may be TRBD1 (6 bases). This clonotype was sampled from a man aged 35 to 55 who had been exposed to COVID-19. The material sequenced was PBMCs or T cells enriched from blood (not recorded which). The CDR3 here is CAWRGALKEKLFF. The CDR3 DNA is TGTGCCTGGCGGGGGGCGCTCAAGGAAAAACTGTTTTTT.